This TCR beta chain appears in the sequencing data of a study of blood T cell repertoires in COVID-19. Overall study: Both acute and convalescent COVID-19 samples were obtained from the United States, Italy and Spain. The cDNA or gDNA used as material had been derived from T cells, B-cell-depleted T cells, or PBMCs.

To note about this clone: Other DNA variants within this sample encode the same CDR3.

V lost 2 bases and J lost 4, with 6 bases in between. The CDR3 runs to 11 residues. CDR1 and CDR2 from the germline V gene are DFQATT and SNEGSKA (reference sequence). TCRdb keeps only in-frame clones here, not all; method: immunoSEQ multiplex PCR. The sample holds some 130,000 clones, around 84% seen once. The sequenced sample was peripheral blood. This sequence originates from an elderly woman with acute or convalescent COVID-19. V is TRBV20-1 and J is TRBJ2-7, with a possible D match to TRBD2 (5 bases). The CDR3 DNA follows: TGCAGTGCTAGACGGGGTTACGAGCAGTACTTC. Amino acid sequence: CSARRGYEQYF.